The clone carrying this T cell receptor beta chain was seen ten or more times. Antigen specificity is unknown. TCRdb re-called the reads with MiXCR, one entry per CDR3 protein. Here the sample spans approximately 990,000 distinct CDR3 sequences, 25% to 40% being singletons. The source of the sample is a study of T cell repertoires in cytomegalovirus infection. On the study more broadly: As its CMV epitopes, the study selected recently identified HLA-C-restricted and well-studied HLA-B-restricted targets.

The germline V gene has CDR1 SGHVS and CDR2 FQNEAQ. CDR3 size: 20 residues. Trimming cost V 0 bases and J 3 bases, with 27 bases left between them. Sequencing used cultured CD8+ T cells from PBMCs, obtained from culture after CMV antigen stimulation. The TCR sequence derives from a human donor in good health (CMV status not recorded). Some clones in this sample may be carry-over from other donors' samples. V gene TRBV7-8 combines with J gene TRBJ2-7, with no clear D. CDR3: CASSLARFGTDHSSHYEQYF. The CDR3 DNA sequence: TGTGCCAGCAGCTTAGCGCGTTTCGGAACGGACCATAGTAGTCACTACGAGCAGTACTTC. Based on the CDR3 plus reference TRBV7-8 and TRBJ2-7, the full variable domain is GAGVSQSPRYKVAKRGQDVALRCDPISGHVSLFWYQQALGQGPEFLTYFQNEAQLDKSGLPSDRFFAERPEGSVSTLKIQRTQQEDSAVYLCASSLARFGTDHSSHYEQYFGPGTRLTVT.